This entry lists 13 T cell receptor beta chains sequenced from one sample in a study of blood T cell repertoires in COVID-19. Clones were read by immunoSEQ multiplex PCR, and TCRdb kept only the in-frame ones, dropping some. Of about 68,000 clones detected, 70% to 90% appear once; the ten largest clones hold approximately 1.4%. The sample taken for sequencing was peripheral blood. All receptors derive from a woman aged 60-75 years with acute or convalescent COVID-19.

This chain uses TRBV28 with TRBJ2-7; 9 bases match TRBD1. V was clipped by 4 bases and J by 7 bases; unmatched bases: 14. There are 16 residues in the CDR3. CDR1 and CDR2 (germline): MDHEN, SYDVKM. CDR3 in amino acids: CASSSPADRGNREQYF. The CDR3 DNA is TGTGCCAGCAGTTCCCCGGCGGACAGGGGAAATCGGGAGCAGTACTTC.

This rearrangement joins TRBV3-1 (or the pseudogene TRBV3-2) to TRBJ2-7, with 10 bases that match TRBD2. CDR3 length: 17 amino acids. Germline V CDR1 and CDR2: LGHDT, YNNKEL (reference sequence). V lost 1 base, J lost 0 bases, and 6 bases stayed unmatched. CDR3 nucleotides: TGTGCCAGCAGCCAAGTTAAGCTAGCGGGAGTCTCCTACGAGCAGTACTTC. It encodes CASSQVKLAGVSYEQYF.

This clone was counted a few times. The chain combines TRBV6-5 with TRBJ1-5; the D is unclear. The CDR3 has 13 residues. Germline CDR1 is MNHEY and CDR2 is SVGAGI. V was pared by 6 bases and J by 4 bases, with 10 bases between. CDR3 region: CASSTRWNQPQHF. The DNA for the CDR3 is TGTGCCAGCAGCACCAGGTGGAATCAGCCCCAGCATTTT.

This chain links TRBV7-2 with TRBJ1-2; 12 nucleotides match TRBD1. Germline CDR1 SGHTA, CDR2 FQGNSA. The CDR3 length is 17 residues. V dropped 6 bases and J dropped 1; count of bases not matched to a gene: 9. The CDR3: CASRSMGQGAGNYGYTF. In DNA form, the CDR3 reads TGTGCCAGCAGATCAATGGGACAGGGGGCGGGTAACTATGGCTACACCTTC.

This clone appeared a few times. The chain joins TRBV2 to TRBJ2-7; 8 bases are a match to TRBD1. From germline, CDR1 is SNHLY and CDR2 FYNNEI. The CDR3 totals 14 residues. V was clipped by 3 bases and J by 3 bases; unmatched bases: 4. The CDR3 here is CASSEQGAGYEQYF. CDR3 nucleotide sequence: TGTGCCAGCAGTGAGCAGGGGGCAGGCTACGAGCAGTACTTC. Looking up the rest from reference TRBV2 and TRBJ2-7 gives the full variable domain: EPEVTQTPSHQVTQMGQEVILRCVPISNHLYFYWYRQILGQKVEFLVSFYNNEISEKSEIFDDQFSVERPDGSNFTLKIRSTKLEDSAMYFCASSEQGAGYEQYFGPGTRLTVT.

This chain's CDR3 is CASISAGATEAFF. As DNA, the CDR3 is TGTGCCAGTATTAGCGCAGGGGCCACTGAAGCTTTCTTT. This sequence joins TRBV19 and TRBJ1-1; D might be TRBD1 (6 bases). The CDR3 has 13 amino acids. Trimming removed 7 bases from V and 4 bases from J, with 13 bases in between. CDR1 LNHDA and CDR2 SQIVND come from the germline V gene (reference sequence).

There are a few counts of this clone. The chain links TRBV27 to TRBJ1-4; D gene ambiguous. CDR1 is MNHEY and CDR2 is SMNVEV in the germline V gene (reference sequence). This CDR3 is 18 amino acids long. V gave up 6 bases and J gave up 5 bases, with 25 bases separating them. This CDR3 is CASSPSGMIGWINEKLFF. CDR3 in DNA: TGTGCCAGCAGCCCCTCGGGGATGATCGGGTGGATAAATGAAAAACTGTTTTTT. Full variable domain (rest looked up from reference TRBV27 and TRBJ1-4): EAQVTQNPRYLITVTGKKLTVTCSQNMNHEYMSWYRQDPGLGLRQIYYSMNVEVTDKGDVPEGYKVSRKEKRNFPLILESPSPNQTSLYFCASSPSGMIGWINEKLFFGSGTQLSVL.

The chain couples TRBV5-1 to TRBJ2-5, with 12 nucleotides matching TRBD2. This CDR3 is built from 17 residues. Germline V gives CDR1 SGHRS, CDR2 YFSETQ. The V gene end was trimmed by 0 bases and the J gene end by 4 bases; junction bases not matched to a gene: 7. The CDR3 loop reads CASSLAGLAGYRETQYF. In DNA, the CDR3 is TGCGCCAGCAGCTTGGCAGGACTAGCGGGATATAGAGAGACCCAGTACTTC.

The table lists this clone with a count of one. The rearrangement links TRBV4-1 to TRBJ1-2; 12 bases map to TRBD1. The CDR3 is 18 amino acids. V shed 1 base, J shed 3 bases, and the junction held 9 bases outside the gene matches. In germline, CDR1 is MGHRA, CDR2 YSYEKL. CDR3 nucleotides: TGCGCCAGCAGCCAAGCCCGGGACAGGGGGCATGGGGACTATGGCTACACCTTC. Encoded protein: CASSQARDRGHGDYGYTF.

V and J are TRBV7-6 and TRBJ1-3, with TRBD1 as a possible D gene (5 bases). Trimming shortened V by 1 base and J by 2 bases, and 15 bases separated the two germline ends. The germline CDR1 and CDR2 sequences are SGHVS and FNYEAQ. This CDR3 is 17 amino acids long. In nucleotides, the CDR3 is TGTGCCAGCAGCTTAGTTGGAGGGACTCAAGCTGGAAACACCATATATTTT. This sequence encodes CASSLVGGTQAGNTIYF. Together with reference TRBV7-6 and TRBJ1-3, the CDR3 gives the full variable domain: GAGVSQSPRYKVTKRGQDVALRCDPISGHVSLYWYRQALGQGPEFLTYFNYEAQQDKSGLPNDRFSAERPEGSISTLTIQRTEQRDSAMYRCASSLVGGTQAGNTIYFGEGSWLTVV.

DNA of the CDR3: TGTGCCAGCAGCTTTGAACTAGCGGATTCCACAGATACGCAGTATTTT. Residues: CASSFELADSTDTQYF. The genes are TRBV11-2 and TRBJ2-3; 8 bases line up with TRBD2. From germline, CDR1 is SGHAT and CDR2 FQNNGV. The CDR3 totals 16 residues. J gave up 2 bases and V 3 bases, and 7 bases lay outside the gene matches.

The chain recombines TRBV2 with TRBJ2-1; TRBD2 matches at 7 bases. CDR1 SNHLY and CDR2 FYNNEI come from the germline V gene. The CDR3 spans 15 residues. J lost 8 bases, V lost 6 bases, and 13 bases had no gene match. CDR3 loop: CASRRLAVRGDEQFF. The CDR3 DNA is TGTGCCAGCAGAAGACTAGCAGTGCGAGGGGATGAGCAGTTCTTC.

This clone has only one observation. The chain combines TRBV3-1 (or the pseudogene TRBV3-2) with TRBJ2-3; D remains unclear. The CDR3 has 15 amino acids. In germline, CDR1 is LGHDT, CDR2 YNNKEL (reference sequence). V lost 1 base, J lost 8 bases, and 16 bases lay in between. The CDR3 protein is CASSQGPENSGTQYF. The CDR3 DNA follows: TGTGCCAGCAGCCAAGGCCCAGAGAACTCAGGTACGCAGTATTTT.